This T cell receptor beta chain stems from a study of blood T cell repertoires in COVID-19. The wider study: Nucleic acid was either cDNA or gDNA, and it came from T cells, B-cell-depleted T cells, or PBMCs.

J gave up 8 bases and V 4 bases, and 11 bases lay outside the gene matches. The CDR3 loop spans 16 amino acids. The V gene's germline CDR1 is SGHRS and CDR2 YFSETQ. Assay: immunoSEQ multiplex PCR; the TCRdb copy retains only in-frame clones and omits some. The table shows some 87,000 clones, with 81% occurring only once. What was sequenced was peripheral blood. The chain employs TRBV5-1 and TRBJ2-2; the match to TRBD1 covers 10 bases. This TCR was recovered from an elderly man with active or convalescent COVID-19. CDR3 DNA: TGCGCCAGCAGCCCCAGACAGGGGGCGCTTTTGGGGGAGCTGTTTTTT. It specifies CASSPRQGALLGELFF.